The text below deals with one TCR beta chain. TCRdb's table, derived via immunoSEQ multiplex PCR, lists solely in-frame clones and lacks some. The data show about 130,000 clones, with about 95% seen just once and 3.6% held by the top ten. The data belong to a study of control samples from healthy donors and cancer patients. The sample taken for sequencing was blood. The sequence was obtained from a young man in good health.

CDR3 in DNA: TGTGCCAGCAGCTTGACACCGAACACTGAAGCTTTCTTT. Amino acid sequence: CASSLTPNTEAFF. The chain has TRBV11-3 and TRBJ1-1; the D is unclear. The germline CDR1 and CDR2 sequences are SGHNT and YENEEA. V shed 3 bases and J shed 1 base, with 6 bases lying between them. This CDR3 has 13 residues. The whole variable domain, remainder taken from reference TRBV11-3 and TRBJ1-1, is EAGVVQSPRYKIIEKKQPVAFWCNPISGHNTLYWYLQNLGQGPELLIRYENEEAVDDSQLPKDRFSAERLKGVDSTLKIQPAELGDSAVYLCASSLTPNTEAFFGQGTRLTVV.